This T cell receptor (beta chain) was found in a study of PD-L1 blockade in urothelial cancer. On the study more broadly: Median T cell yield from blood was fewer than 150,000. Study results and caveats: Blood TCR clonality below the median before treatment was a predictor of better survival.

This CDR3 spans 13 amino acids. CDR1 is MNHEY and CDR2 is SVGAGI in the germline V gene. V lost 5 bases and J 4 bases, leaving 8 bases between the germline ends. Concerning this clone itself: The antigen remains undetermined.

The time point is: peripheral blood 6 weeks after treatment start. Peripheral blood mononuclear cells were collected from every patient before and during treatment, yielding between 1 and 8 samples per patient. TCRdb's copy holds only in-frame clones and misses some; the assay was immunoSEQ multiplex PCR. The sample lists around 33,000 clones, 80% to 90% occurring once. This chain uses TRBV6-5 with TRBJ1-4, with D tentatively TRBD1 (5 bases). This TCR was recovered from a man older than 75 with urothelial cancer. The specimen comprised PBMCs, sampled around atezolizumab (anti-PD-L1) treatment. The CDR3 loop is CASSRQFNEKLFF. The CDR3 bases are TGTGCCAGCAGTCGACAGTTTAATGAAAAACTGTTTTTT.